These 30 T cell receptor beta chains share one sample of origin, sequenced in a study of T cells expressing NK-cell markers (dated by TCRdb to the early 2020s). The library was obtained by 5' RACE. The instrument given in TCRdb is Illumina HiSeq 2000. After the reads were reprocessed by TCRdb, one entry was made per CDR3 protein sequence, with no DNA. The sample table holds more than 400,000 distinct CDR3 sequences. In total, the top ten clones hold 6% to 8% of the sample. Material for sequencing was blood T cells: a sorted CD56 or NKG2C T cell subset, CD4+ or CD8+ T cells, or bulk PBMC T cells (not recorded which). All receptors come from a woman aged 18 to 75 in good health.

The rearrangement joins TRBV6-5 to TRBJ2-2; no DNA is available, so the TRBD2 call from TCRdb remains unchecked. CDR1 MNHEY and CDR2 SVGAGI come from the germline V gene. The CDR3 has 15 amino acids. The CDR3 sequence: CASSYTTSSTGELFF.

V is TRBV5-4 and J is TRBJ2-5; the TCRdb D gene call, TRBD1, has no DNA to confirm it. The germline gives CDR1 SGHNT, CDR2 YYREEE (reference sequence). There are 17 residues in the CDR3. CDR3 sequence reads: CASSPGSFGGQLETQYF. The variable domain in full, with the rest retrieved from reference TRBV5-4 and TRBJ2-5, is ETGVTQSPTHLIKTRGQQVTLRCSSQSGHNTVSWYQQALGQGPQFIFQYYREEENGRGNFPPRFSGLQFPNYSSELNVNALELDDSALYLCASSPGSFGGQLETQYFGPGTRLLVL.

The gene calls are TRBV29-1 and TRBJ2-2. The V gene's germline CDR1 is SQVTM and CDR2 ANQGSEA. This CDR3 spans 12 amino acids. The CDR3 protein is CSVEAFTGELFF.

This chain links TRBV25-1 with TRBJ2-3; TCRdb's D gene call, TRBD2, goes unchecked for lack of DNA. This CDR3 region has 17 residues. The germline V gene has CDR1 MGHDK and CDR2 SYGVNS. The CDR3 here is CASSENRLAGAVDTQYF.

V is TRBV20-1 and J is TRBJ2-7; as DNA is missing, the TRBD1 call by TCRdb cannot be tested. Germline V gene lookup returns CDR1 DFQATT and CDR2 SNEGSKA (reference sequence). The CDR3 has 15 residues. The CDR3 spells CSARPPGGWNYEQYF.

This rearrangement joins TRBV6-1 to TRBJ2-7; TCRdb gives TRBD1 as the D gene, but with no DNA this cannot be confirmed. The germline CDR1 and CDR2 sequences are MNHNS and SASEGT. The CDR3 extends over 12 amino acids. CDR3 residues: CATTLSGYEQYF.

The chain uses TRBV11-2 and TRBJ1-1; the TCRdb D gene call, TRBD1, has no DNA to confirm it. Per the germline V gene, CDR1 is SGHAT and CDR2 is FQNNGV. CDR3 length: 18 amino acids. CDR3 loop: CASSLVLRSGLRNTEAFF.

V gene TRBV6-6 combines with J gene TRBJ2-3; the TCRdb D gene call, TRBD2, has no DNA to confirm it. The CDR3 loop spans 13 amino acids. Looked up from germline, CDR1 is MNHNY and CDR2 is SVGAGI (reference sequence). The CDR3 loop is CASGGRNTDTQYF.

This chain connects TRBV6-5 to TRBJ1-5; lacking DNA, the TRBD1 call made by TCRdb goes unchecked. CDR3 length equals 15 residues. Germline CDR1 MNHEY, CDR2 SVGAGI. CDR3 sequence: CASSYTTGDDQPQHF.

The V gene is TRBV14, the J gene TRBJ2-1; TCRdb outputs TRBD2, but without DNA this stays unchecked. Germline V gives CDR1 SGHDN, CDR2 FVKESK. The CDR3 consists of 20 residues. CDR3 loop: CASSQDSFGLAGRLYNEQFF. Filled out from reference TRBV14 and TRBJ2-1, the complete variable domain reads EAGVTQFPSHSVIEKGQTVTLRCDPISGHDNLYWYRRVMGKEIKFLLHFVKESKQDESGMPNNRFLAERTGGTYSTLKVQPAELEDSGVYFCASSQDSFGLAGRLYNEQFFGPGTRLTVL.

The V call is TRBV10-3, the J call TRBJ2-3; the TCRdb D gene call, TRBD1, has no DNA to confirm it. Germline V gene data show CDR1 as ENHRY and CDR2 as SYGVKD. The CDR3 runs to 14 residues. The CDR3 region is CALDPGQGPDTQYF.

The J gene is TRBJ2-6, the V gene TRBV30. The CDR3 covers 12 residues. CDR1 is GTSNPN, CDR2 SVGIG, per germline (reference sequence). CDR3 residues: CAWSPGANVLTF.

The CDR3 reads CSVPWGGLDNEQFF. This chain joins TRBV29-1 and TRBJ2-1; TCRdb proposes TRBD1, but this gene call is untestable without DNA. Per germline, CDR1 SQVTM and CDR2 ANQGSEA. This CDR3 has 14 amino acids.

The chain recombines TRBV7-2 with TRBJ2-5. This CDR3 is built from 13 residues. Germline V gene data show CDR1 as SGHTA and CDR2 as FQGNSA. CDR3 in amino acids: CASSKSSWETQYF.

The chain links TRBV9 to TRBJ1-1; the D gene TCRdb calls, TRBD1, cannot be checked with no DNA. Germline CDR1 SGDLS, CDR2 YYNGEE. The length of the CDR3 is 15 residues. This chain's CDR3 is CASSAPVLGNTEAFF. The full variable domain, in which reference TRBV9 and TRBJ1-1 provide the parts outside the CDR3, is DSGVTQTPKHLITATGQRVTLRCSPRSGDLSVYWYQQSLDQGLQFLIQYYNGEERAKGNILERFSAQQFPDLHSELNLSSLELGDSALYFCASSAPVLGNTEAFFGQGTRLTVV.

The gene calls are TRBV5-1 and TRBJ1-4; there is no DNA to check the TCRdb D call of TRBD1. This CDR3 has 16 amino acids. Looked up from germline, CDR1 is SGHRS and CDR2 is YFSETQ. The CDR3 loop is CASSLAPDRGRGKLFF.

This chain uses TRBV5-4 with TRBJ2-5; TCRdb's D call, TRBD1, is unchecked because there is no DNA. The CDR3 is made up of 15 amino acids. Germline values: CDR1 SGHNT, CDR2 YYREEE (reference sequence). The CDR3 sequence is CASSLRPRGQETQYF.

The chain has TRBV7-2 and TRBJ2-1. Germline values: CDR1 SGHTA, CDR2 FQGNSA. This CDR3 is built from 15 residues. Here the CDR3 reads CASSLRGESYNEQFF.

This sequence joins TRBV20-1 and TRBJ1-5; TCRdb calls TRBD1, which cannot be checked without DNA. The V gene's germline CDR1 is DFQATT and CDR2 SNEGSKA (reference sequence). This CDR3 contains 15 residues. The CDR3 loop is CSARGTGGVGEPQHF.

The chain links TRBV10-2 to TRBJ2-5; checking the TCRdb D call of TRBD1 is not possible without DNA. This CDR3 spans 14 amino acids. Per germline, CDR1 WSHSY and CDR2 SAAADI. The CDR3 is CASRPGTAKETQYF.

The J gene is TRBJ2-7, the V gene TRBV20-1. This CDR3 region has 15 residues. The germline gives CDR1 DFQATT, CDR2 SNEGSKA (reference sequence). The CDR3 loop is CSANILTRASYEQYF.

The J gene is TRBJ2-2, the V gene TRBV7-9; TCRdb's D gene call, TRBD1, goes unchecked for lack of DNA. This CDR3 contains 15 residues. The germline V gene has CDR1 SEHNR and CDR2 FQNEAQ (reference sequence). CDR3 amino acids: CASSLAKGLTGELFF.

The chain carries TRBV5-1 and TRBJ1-1; TCRdb outputs TRBD1, but without DNA this stays unchecked. Germline loops: CDR1 SGHRS, CDR2 YFSETQ. The CDR3 runs 17 residues. This CDR3 is CASSLAPPHGLNTEAFF.

The chain joins TRBV5-4 to TRBJ1-6. There are 17 residues in the CDR3. Per the germline V gene, CDR1 is SGHNT and CDR2 is YYREEE (reference sequence). CDR3 residues: CASSSYPRGSYNSPLHF.

This chain links TRBV2 with TRBJ2-5; checking the TCRdb D call of TRBD1 is not possible without DNA. The CDR3 runs to 12 residues. Germline V CDR1 and CDR2: SNHLY, FYNNEI. This CDR3 is CASSRTMQTQYF.

V is TRBV4-3 and J is TRBJ2-1; the D call from TCRdb, TRBD1, cannot be confirmed without DNA. From germline, CDR1 is LGHNA and CDR2 YSLEER. This CDR3 comprises 17 residues. CDR3 sequence reads: CASSQDQVGGRRNEQFF.

The genes are TRBV29-1 and TRBJ2-1; TCRdb's D call of TRBD2 is untestable without DNA. The germline CDR1 and CDR2 sequences are SQVTM and ANQGSEA. There are 16 residues in the CDR3. CDR3 residues: CIHGLAVFEGGNEQFF.

V usage is TRBV11-2 and J usage is TRBJ2-3; with no DNA, the TCRdb D assignment of TRBD2 cannot be verified. The CDR3 runs to 12 residues. CDR1 is SGHAT and CDR2 is FQNNGV in the germline V gene. This CDR3 reads CATAGGTDTQYF.

The chain couples TRBV6-5 to TRBJ2-5. The CDR3 contains 16 residues. Germline CDR1 reads MNHEY; CDR2 reads SVGAGI. The CDR3 region is CASSYRASWTQETQYF.

This chain links TRBV6-5 with TRBJ1-2; with no DNA, the TCRdb D assignment of TRBD1 cannot be verified. CDR3 length equals 15 residues. Germline CDR1 MNHEY, CDR2 SVGAGI. The CDR3: CASSLTSGQAYGYTF.